The present entry profiles one T cell receptor (beta chain) with its context. Sequencing was performed with immunoSEQ multiplex PCR; in TCRdb, only in-frame clones are kept and a portion is missing. This sample has approximately 32,000 clones, with 90% found just once. The data were obtained in a study of T cell changes during pregnancy in multiple sclerosis. CDR3 length: 13 amino acids. CDR1 MNHNY and CDR2 SVGAGI come from the germline V gene (reference sequence). V shed 8 bases, J shed 4 bases, and the junction held 5 bases outside the gene matches. This specimen was peripheral blood, taken in the third trimester of pregnancy. The source of this sequence is a female donor in good health, enrolled as a control in a pregnancy study. The gene calls are TRBV6-6 and TRBJ1-5, with 7 bases fitting TRBD1. The CDR3 DNA reads as TGTGCCAGCTACGGGACAGCAAATCAGCCCCAGCATTTT. Its translation is CASYGTANQPQHF.